The TCR beta chain under discussion was sequenced for a study of OX40 agonist ivuxolimab in advanced cancers. Study as a whole: Partial responses occurred in three patients (one hepatocellular carcinoma, two cutaneous melanoma).

Using immunoSEQ multiplex PCR, the repertoire was profiled, and TCRdb retains in-frame clones only, with some absent. Of 100,000 to 110,000 clones listed, 91% are singletons. The CDR3 runs 14 residues. The V gene lost 0 bases and the J gene lost 8 bases, with 11 bases spanning the gap. The germline gives CDR1 SGDLS, CDR2 YYNGEE. The sample consisted of CD4+ or CD8+ T cells sorted from blood, taken in a trial of the OX40 agonist ivuxolimab. The chain uses TRBV9 and TRBJ2-2; no firm D call. The sequence came from an adult with an advanced solid tumor such as melanoma, head and neck, liver or kidney cancer. This CDR3 is CASSVANAYGELFF. The DNA of the CDR3 is TGTGCCAGCAGCGTAGCTAACGCGTATGGGGAGCTGTTTTTT.